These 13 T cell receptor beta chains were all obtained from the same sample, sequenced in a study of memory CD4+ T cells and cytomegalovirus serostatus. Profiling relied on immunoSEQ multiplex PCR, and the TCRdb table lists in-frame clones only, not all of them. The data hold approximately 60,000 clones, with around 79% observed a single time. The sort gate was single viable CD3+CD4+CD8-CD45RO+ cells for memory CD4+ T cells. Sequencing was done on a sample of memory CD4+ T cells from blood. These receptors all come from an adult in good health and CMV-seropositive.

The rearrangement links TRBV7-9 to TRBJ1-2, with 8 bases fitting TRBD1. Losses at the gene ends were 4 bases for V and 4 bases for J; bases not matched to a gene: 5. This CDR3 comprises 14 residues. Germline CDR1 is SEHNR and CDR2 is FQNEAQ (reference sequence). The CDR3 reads CASSSTDRGYGYTF. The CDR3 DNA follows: TGTGCCAGCAGCTCTACCGACAGGGGCTATGGCTACACCTTC.

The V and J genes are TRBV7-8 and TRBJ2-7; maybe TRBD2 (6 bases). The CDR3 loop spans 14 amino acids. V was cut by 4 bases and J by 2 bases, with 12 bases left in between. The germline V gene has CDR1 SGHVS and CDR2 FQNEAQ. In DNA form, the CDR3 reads TGTGCCAGCAGCTCCCAGCCGGGAGCCTACGAGCAGTACGTC. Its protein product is CASSSQPGAYEQYV.

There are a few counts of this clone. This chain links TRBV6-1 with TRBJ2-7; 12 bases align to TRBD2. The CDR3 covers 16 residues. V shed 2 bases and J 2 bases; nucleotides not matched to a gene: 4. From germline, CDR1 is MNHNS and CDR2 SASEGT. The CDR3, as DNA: TGTGCCAGCAGTGAATCGACTAGCGGGAGAGCCTACGAGCAGTACGTC. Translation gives CASSESTSGRAYEQYV.

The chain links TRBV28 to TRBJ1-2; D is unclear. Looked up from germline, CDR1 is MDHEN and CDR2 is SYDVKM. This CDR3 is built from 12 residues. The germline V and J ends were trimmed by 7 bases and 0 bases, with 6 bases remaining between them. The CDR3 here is CASTRSNYGYTF. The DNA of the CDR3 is TGTGCCAGCACTAGATCTAACTATGGCTACACCTTC.

The CDR3 DNA sequence: TGTGCCAGCAGCCCAGGCGATACGCACAATGAGCAGTTCTTC. Translating it yields CASSPGDTHNEQFF. This chain connects TRBV5-6 to TRBJ2-1; D is ambiguous. Deletions cut 4 bases from V and 5 bases from J, with 13 bases between. CDR3 length: 14 residues. Germline CDR1 SGHDT, CDR2 YYEEEE.

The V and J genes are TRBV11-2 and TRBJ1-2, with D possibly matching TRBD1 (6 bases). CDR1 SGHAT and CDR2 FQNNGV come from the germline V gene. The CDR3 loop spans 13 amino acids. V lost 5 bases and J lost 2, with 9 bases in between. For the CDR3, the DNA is TGTGCCAGCAGCCCGGACAGCAACTATGGCTACACCTTC. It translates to CASSPDSNYGYTF. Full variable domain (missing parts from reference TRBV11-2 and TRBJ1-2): EAGVAQSPRYKIIEKRQSVAFWCNPISGHATLYWYQQILGQGPKLLIQFQNNGVVDDSQLPKDRFSAERLKGVDSTLKIQPAKLEDSAVYLCASSPDSNYGYTFGSGTRLTVV.

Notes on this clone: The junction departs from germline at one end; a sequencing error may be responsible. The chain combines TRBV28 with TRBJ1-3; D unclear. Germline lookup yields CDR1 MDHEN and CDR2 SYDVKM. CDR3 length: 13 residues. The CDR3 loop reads CASSHQRATIKVF. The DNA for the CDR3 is TGTGCCAGCAGTCACCAACGGGCCACCATAAAGGTTTTT. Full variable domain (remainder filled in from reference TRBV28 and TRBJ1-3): DVKVTQSSRYLVKRTGEKVFLECVQDMDHENMFWYRQDPGLGLRLIYFSYDVKMKEKGDIPEGYSVSREKKERFSLILESASTNQTSMYLCASSHQRATIKVFGEGSWLTVV.

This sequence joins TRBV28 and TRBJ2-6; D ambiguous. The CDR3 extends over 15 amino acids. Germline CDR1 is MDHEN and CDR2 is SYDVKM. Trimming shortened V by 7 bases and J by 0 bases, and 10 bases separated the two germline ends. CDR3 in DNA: TGTGCCAGCACCCCAGCCCCCTCTGGGGCCAACGTCCTGACTTTC. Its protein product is CASTPAPSGANVLTF.

This chain's CDR3 is CASSSYVNTEAFF. CDR3 sequence (DNA): TGTGCCAGTAGTAGTTACGTGAACACTGAAGCTTTCTTT. The chain carries TRBV19 and TRBJ1-1; D is unresolved. Germline-derived CDR1 and CDR2 are LNHDA and SQIVND (reference sequence). V was clipped by 4 bases and J by 0 bases, with 6 bases between them. The CDR3 has 13 residues. The full variable domain, completed using reference TRBV19 and TRBJ1-1, is DGGITQSPKYLFRKEGQNVTLSCEQNLNHDAMYWYRQDPGQGLRLIYYSQIVNDFQKGDIAEGYSVSREKKESFPLTVTSAQKNPTAFYLCASSSYVNTEAFFGQGTRLTVV.

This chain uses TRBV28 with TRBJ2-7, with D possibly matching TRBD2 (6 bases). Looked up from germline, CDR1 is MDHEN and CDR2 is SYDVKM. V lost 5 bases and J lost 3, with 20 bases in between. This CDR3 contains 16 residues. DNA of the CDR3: TGTGCCAGCAGTCAGGCCCCACTAGCCGGGAACTACGAGCAGTACTTC. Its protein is CASSQAPLAGNYEQYF.

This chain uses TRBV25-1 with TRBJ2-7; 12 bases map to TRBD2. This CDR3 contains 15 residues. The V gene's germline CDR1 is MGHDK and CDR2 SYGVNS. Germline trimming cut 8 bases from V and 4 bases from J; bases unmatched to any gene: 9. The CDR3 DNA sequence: TGTGCCAGCGGAGAACCTAGCGGGAGGGCTTACGAGCAGTACTTC. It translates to CASGEPSGRAYEQYF.

The CDR3 DNA reads as TGCAGCGTTACAGGGAGGGATGAGCAGTTCTTC. It encodes CSVTGRDEQFF. The J gene is TRBJ2-1, the V gene TRBV29-1; TRBD2 is a possible D gene (7 bases). Between the trimmed V and J ends, which lost 5 bases and 8 bases, there was a span of 10 bases. Germline lookup yields CDR1 SQVTM and CDR2 ANQGSEA. The CDR3 is made up of 11 amino acids.

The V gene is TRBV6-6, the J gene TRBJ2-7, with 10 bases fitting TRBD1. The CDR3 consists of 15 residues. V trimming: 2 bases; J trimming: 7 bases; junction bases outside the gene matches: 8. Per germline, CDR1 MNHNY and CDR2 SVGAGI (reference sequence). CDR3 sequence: CASSYSRDRGREQYF. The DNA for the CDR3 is TGTGCCAGCAGTTACAGCCGGGACAGGGGCCGGGAGCAGTACTTC.